The 27 T cell receptor beta chains in this list originate from one sample, sequenced in a study of cytomegalovirus exposure and HLA in healthy donors. The primer mix had 60 Vbeta and 13 Jbeta primers. Generated by immunoSEQ multiplex PCR, the TCRdb table keeps only in-frame clones and is missing some. This sample yields about 130,000 clones, of which 82% are seen a single time; 8.1% belongs to the top ten. Input material: PBMCs. The receptor set was obtained from a woman aged 45-59 years in good health and CMV-seropositive.

The chain uses TRBV7-3 and TRBJ2-7; TRBD2 agrees at 8 bases. Per the germline V gene, CDR1 is SGHTA and CDR2 is FQGTGA. CDR3 size: 14 residues. V dropped 5 bases and J dropped 4; count of bases not matched to a gene: 7. CDR3: CASSPDGGGYEQYF. DNA of the CDR3: TGTGCCAGCAGCCCGGACGGGGGGGGGTACGAGCAGTACTTC.

The chain employs TRBV19 and TRBJ1-2; D unclear. Germline assignment: CDR1 LNHDA and CDR2 SQIVND (reference sequence). This CDR3 is 15 amino acids long. Trimming stripped 4 bases from V and 8 bases from J, with 20 bases between. The CDR3 nucleotides read TGTGCCAGTAGTAAGACGGGCCTTACCCGAGGGGGCTACACCTTC. Encoded protein: CASSKTGLTRGGYTF.

The genes are TRBV7-2 and TRBJ1-5; 9 bases fit TRBD1. V lost 4 bases, J lost 6 bases, and 10 bases stayed unmatched. Germline assignment: CDR1 SGHTA and CDR2 FQGNSA. CDR3 length: 16 amino acids. The CDR3 coding sequence is TGTGCCAGCAGCTCCCAGGGACAGGGACTAGGTCAGCCCCAGCATTTT. Its translation: CASSSQGQGLGQPQHF.

This clone has only a few counts. The CDR3 protein is CASSRFRGNTEAFF. Here the CDR3 DNA reads TGTGCCAGCAGCCGTTTCAGGGGGAACACTGAAGCTTTCTTT. The chain couples TRBV7-8 to TRBJ1-1, with D possibly being TRBD1 (6 bases). This CDR3 region has 14 residues. V dropped 5 bases and J dropped 1 base, with 11 bases sitting between them. Germline values: CDR1 SGHVS, CDR2 FQNEAQ.

This clone was seen a few times. CDR3 residues: CASSLVGSQLSSYNEQFF. The DNA of the CDR3 is TGCGCCAGCAGCTTGGTGGGGAGCCAACTAAGCTCCTACAATGAGCAGTTCTTC. The V and J genes are TRBV5-1 and TRBJ2-1; TRBD2 is a possible D gene (5 bases). The CDR3 totals 18 residues. V gave up 0 bases and J gave up 0 bases, with 16 bases separating them. Germline CDR1 is SGHRS and CDR2 is YFSETQ.

The rearrangement uses TRBV5-1 and TRBJ2-1; perhaps TRBD1 as D (5 bases). The CDR3 contains 13 residues. Germline CDR1 SGHRS, CDR2 YFSETQ. V gave up 7 bases and J gave up 7 bases, with 15 bases separating them. CDR3 residues: CASGQGPENEQFF. The CDR3 DNA reads TGCGCCAGCGGACAAGGACCGGAAAATGAGCAGTTCTTC. Using reference TRBV5-1 and TRBJ2-1 for the parts outside the CDR3, the full variable domain is KAGVTQTPRYLIKTRGQQVTLSCSPISGHRSVSWYQQTPGQGLQFLFEYFSETQRNKGNFPGRFSGRQFSNSRSEMNVSTLELGDSALYLCASGQGPENEQFFGPGTRLTVL.

This chain links TRBV29-1 with TRBJ2-1, with D unresolved. Trimming shortened V by 4 bases and J by 9 bases, and 16 bases separated the two germline ends. This CDR3 spans 13 amino acids. The germline gives CDR1 SQVTM, CDR2 ANQGSEA. The CDR3 sequence is CSVVAPRSGEQFF. CDR3 in DNA: TGCAGCGTTGTAGCCCCGCGGAGTGGTGAGCAGTTCTTC.

The chain carries TRBV15 and TRBJ2-3, with 13 bases fitting TRBD2. This CDR3 region has 19 residues. V gave up 1 base and J gave up 3 bases; unmatched junction bases: 10. Germline V gene sequence: CDR1 LNHNV, CDR2 YYDKDF (reference sequence). The CDR3 here is CATSRGRTSGSLGTDTQYF. The CDR3 DNA follows: TGTGCCACCAGCAGAGGTCGGACTAGCGGGAGCCTAGGGACAGATACGCAGTATTTT.

This chain uses TRBV10-3 with TRBJ2-1; 7 bases align to TRBD2. The CDR3 totals 16 residues. J was trimmed by 4 bases and V by 0 bases; bases with no gene match: 6. The germline V gene has CDR1 ENHRY and CDR2 SYGVKD. CDR3: CAISESMGGGYNEQFF. The CDR3 bases are TGTGCCATCAGTGAGTCGATGGGCGGGGGATACAATGAGCAGTTCTTC.

For the CDR3, the DNA is TGTGCCTGGGCAGGGGCAGCCTACAATGAGCAGTTCTTC. Protein sequence: CAWAGAAYNEQFF. The chain recombines TRBV30 with TRBJ2-1; possible D gene TRBD1, 6 bases. The CDR3 covers 13 residues. The germline V gene encodes CDR1 GTSNPN and CDR2 SVGIG (reference sequence). With 5 bases removed from V and 2 bases from J, the gap between germline ends came to 10 bases.

The chain employs TRBV7-9 and TRBJ1-2; maybe TRBD1 (5 bases). Trimming took 3 bases from V and 4 from J, leaving 9 bases between them. The germline V gene has CDR1 SEHNR and CDR2 FQNEAQ (reference sequence). The CDR3 contains 13 residues. The CDR3 is CASSLQGTYGYTF. The CDR3, as DNA: TGTGCCAGCAGCTTGCAGGGAACCTATGGCTACACCTTC.

This clone has a single count. CDR3 amino acids: CASSYRAPGGQFF. The CDR3 DNA sequence: TGTGCCAGCTCATACAGGGCTCCAGGCGGGCAGTTCTTC. The chain uses TRBV18 and TRBJ2-1; a weak D match, TRBD1 (6 bases). V shed 5 bases and J shed 12 bases, with 17 bases lying between them. This CDR3 contains 13 residues. Germline-derived CDR1 and CDR2 are KGHSH and LQKENI.

The rearrangement uses TRBV19 and TRBJ2-1; tentatively, D is TRBD1 (6 bases). Trimming cost V 0 bases and J 9 bases, with 15 bases left between them. The CDR3 consists of 15 residues. Germline loops: CDR1 LNHDA, CDR2 SQIVND (reference sequence). For the CDR3, the DNA is TGTGCCAGTAGTATAGATGCAGGGGACGGTGGTGAGCAGTTCTTC. Its protein product is CASSIDAGDGGEQFF.

The sample holds one count of this clone. The V and J genes are TRBV7-8 and TRBJ2-3, with TRBD2 matching over 8 bases. The length of the CDR3 is 13 residues. The V gene end was trimmed by 3 bases and the J gene end by 7 bases; junction bases not matched to a gene: 3. Germline CDR1 SGHVS, CDR2 FQNEAQ. CDR3 sequence: CASSLTSENTQYF. As DNA, the CDR3 is TGTGCCAGCAGCTTGACTAGCGAAAATACGCAGTATTTT.

V is TRBV10-3 and J is TRBJ2-1, with 11 bases matching TRBD1. Per germline, CDR1 ENHRY and CDR2 SYGVKD. The CDR3 consists of 14 residues. V shed 11 bases, J shed 7 bases, and the junction held 10 bases outside the gene matches. CDR3 DNA: TGTGCCGCGCAGGAAGGGACAGGGGGGAATGAGCAGTTCTTC. It specifies CAAQEGTGGNEQFF.

The chain couples TRBV5-4 to TRBJ2-3; 9 nucleotides match TRBD1. The CDR3 totals 14 residues. With V trimmed by 4 bases and J by 3 bases, 3 bases remained unmatched. CDR1 and CDR2 from the germline V gene are SGHNT and YYREEE (reference sequence). CDR3: CASSKDRGTDTQYF. CDR3 DNA: TGTGCCAGCAGCAAGGACAGGGGTACAGATACGCAGTATTTT.

The rearrangement links TRBV6-6 to TRBJ1-1, with D tentatively TRBD1 (5 bases). The CDR3 sequence is 13 residues long. Germline assignment: CDR1 MNHNY and CDR2 SVGAGI (reference sequence). Trimming left V 4 bases short and J 1 base short, with 7 bases between. CDR3 nucleotide sequence: TGTGCCAGCAGTTTCACAGGGAACACTGAAGCTTTCTTT. Its translation: CASSFTGNTEAFF.

This chain's CDR3 is CASSSRGLAYTDTQYF. The CDR3 coding sequence is TGTGCCAGCAGCAGTCGTGGGCTAGCGTATACAGATACGCAGTATTTT. This sequence joins TRBV11-1 and TRBJ2-3; TRBD2 is a possible D gene (6 bases). Germline assignment: CDR1 SGHAT and CDR2 FQDESV (reference sequence). The CDR3 consists of 16 residues. Trimming stripped 5 bases from V and 3 bases from J, with 18 bases between.

This clone was picked up a small number of times. This sequence joins TRBV30 and TRBJ1-2; tentative D call: TRBD1 (6 bases). Trimming stripped 8 bases from V and 1 base from J, with 14 bases between. Germline V gene lookup returns CDR1 GTSNPN and CDR2 SVGIG (reference sequence). The CDR3 loop spans 13 amino acids. The CDR3 loop reads CAALWDINYGYTF. The CDR3 bases are TGTGCCGCCCTTTGGGACATTAACTATGGCTACACCTTC.

The chain joins TRBV6-5 to TRBJ2-2; D remains unclear. The CDR3 has 14 residues. Germline V CDR1 and CDR2: MNHEY, SVGAGI. V was pared by 3 bases and J by 1 base, with 6 bases between. CDR3 loop: CASSYLVNTGELFF. CDR3 DNA: TGTGCCAGCAGTTATCTAGTGAACACCGGGGAGCTGTTTTTT.

Only a few counts were recorded for this clone. V and J are TRBV28 and TRBJ2-1, with 11 bases identical to TRBD2. The CDR3 contains 14 residues. V dropped 6 bases and J dropped 8; count of bases not matched to a gene: 6. Germline-derived CDR1 and CDR2 are MDHEN and SYDVKM. The DNA of the CDR3 is TGTGCCAGCAGGACTAGCGGGATCTCGGATGAGCAGTTCTTC. This encodes CASRTSGISDEQFF.

V and J are TRBV5-1 and TRBJ2-1; a weak D match, TRBD2 (6 bases). The V gene's germline CDR1 is SGHRS and CDR2 YFSETQ. V lost 2 bases and J lost 4, with 13 bases in between. This CDR3 is built from 15 residues. The CDR3 DNA reads TGCGCCAGCAGCTTAGAAACTAGCTGGTACAATGAGCAGTTCTTC. Encoded protein: CASSLETSWYNEQFF.

This rearrangement joins TRBV18 to TRBJ1-5, with 9 bases matching TRBD1. Unmatched junction bases numbered 17, after V lost 8 bases and J lost 0 bases. The CDR3 sequence is 19 residues long. Per the germline V gene, CDR1 is KGHSH and CDR2 is LQKENI. CDR3: CASAQRTGTGPFSNQPQHF. CDR3 DNA: TGTGCCAGCGCCCAGCGGACCGGGACAGGGCCGTTTAGCAATCAGCCCCAGCATTTT.

This clone was found a few times. The chain has TRBV5-4 and TRBJ2-3; the match to TRBD1 covers 7 bases. With V trimmed by 3 bases and J by 5 bases, 3 bases remained unmatched. From germline, CDR1 is SGHNT and CDR2 YYREEE (reference sequence). CDR3 length: 13 residues. This CDR3 is CASSYDREDTQYF. As DNA, the CDR3 is TGTGCCAGCAGCTACGACAGGGAAGATACGCAGTATTTT.

This clone has a single count. The chain employs TRBV4-1 and TRBJ2-2, with 8 bases matching TRBD2. CDR3 size: 16 residues. The trim removed 3 bases at V and 6 bases at J, leaving 9 bases unmatched. Germline-derived CDR1 and CDR2 are MGHRA and YSYEKL. The CDR3 region is CASSHELADRAGELFF. The CDR3 region has the DNA TGCGCCAGCAGCCACGAACTAGCGGATCGGGCCGGGGAGCTGTTTTTT.

The V and J genes are TRBV12-5 and TRBJ2-2; 11 bases map to TRBD2. Looked up from germline, CDR1 is LGHNT and CDR2 is FRNRAP. This CDR3 comprises 16 residues. V lost 6 bases, J lost 5 bases, and 8 bases stayed unmatched. The chain's CDR3 is CASGAGTSGPTGELFF. The CDR3 DNA is TGTGCTAGTGGAGCAGGGACTAGCGGACCAACCGGGGAGCTGTTTTTT.

This rearrangement joins TRBV4-2 to TRBJ2-3, with TRBD2 matching over 11 bases. Per the germline V gene, CDR1 is LGHNA and CDR2 is YNFKEQ. V was clipped by 1 base and J by 4 bases; unmatched bases: 7. CDR3 length: 17 amino acids. CDR3 in amino acids: CASSQVPTSGSADTQYF. The CDR3 DNA follows: TGTGCCAGCAGCCAAGTCCCCACTAGCGGGAGCGCAGATACGCAGTATTTT.